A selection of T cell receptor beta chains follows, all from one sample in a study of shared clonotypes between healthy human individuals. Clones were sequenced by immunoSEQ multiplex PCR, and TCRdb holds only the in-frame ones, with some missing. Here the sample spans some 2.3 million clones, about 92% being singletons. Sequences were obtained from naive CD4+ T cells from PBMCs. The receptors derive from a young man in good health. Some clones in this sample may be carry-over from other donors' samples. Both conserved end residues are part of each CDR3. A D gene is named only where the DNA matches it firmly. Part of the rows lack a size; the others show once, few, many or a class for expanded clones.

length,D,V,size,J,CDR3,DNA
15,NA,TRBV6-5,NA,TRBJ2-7,CASSRPGQGSYEQYF,TGTGCCAGCAGTCGACCGGGGCAGGGCTCCTACGAGCAGTACTTC
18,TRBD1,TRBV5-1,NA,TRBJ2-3,CASSLGQGAPLSTDTQYF,TGCGCCAGCAGCCTAGGACAGGGGGCCCCACTTAGCACAGATACGCAGTATTTT
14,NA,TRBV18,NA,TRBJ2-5,CASSPLRSQETQYF,TGTGCCAGCTCACCACTTCGATCTCAAGAGACCCAGTACTTC
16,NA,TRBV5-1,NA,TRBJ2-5,CASSSGTSLGEETQYF,TGCGCCAGCAGCTCCGGGACCTCGTTAGGGGAAGAGACCCAGTACTTC
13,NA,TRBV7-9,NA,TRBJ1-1,CASSLALNTEAFF,TGTGCCAGCAGCTTAGCTCTGAACACTGAAGCTTTCTTT
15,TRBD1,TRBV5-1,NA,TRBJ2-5,CASSLGDRSQETQYF,TGCGCCAGCAGCTTGGGGGACAGGAGCCAAGAGACCCAGTACTTC
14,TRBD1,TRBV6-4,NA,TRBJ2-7,CASSPSGGPYEQYF,TGTGCCAGCAGCCCCTCAGGGGGCCCCTACGAGCAGTACTTC
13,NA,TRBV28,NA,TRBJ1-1,CASSLVGDTEAFF,TGTGCCAGCAGTTTAGTGGGGGACACTGAAGCTTTCTTT
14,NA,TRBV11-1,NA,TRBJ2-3,CASSSPGGTDTQYF,TGTGCCAGCAGCTCCCCGGGCGGGACAGATACGCAGTATTTT
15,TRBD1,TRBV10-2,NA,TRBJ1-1,CASSESSGGWTEAFF,TGCGCCAGCAGTGAGTCATCAGGGGGCTGGACTGAAGCTTTCTTT
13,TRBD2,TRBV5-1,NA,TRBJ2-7,CASSRDYVYEQYF,TGCGCCAGCAGCAGGGACTATGTATACGAGCAGTACTTC
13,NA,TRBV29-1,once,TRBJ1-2,CSALQGTGYGYTF,TGCAGCGCGTTGCAGGGCACAGGCTATGGCTACACCTTC
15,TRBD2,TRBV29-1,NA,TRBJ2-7,CSVKRTSGTSYEQYF,TGCAGCGTCAAAAGGACTAGCGGGACCTCCTACGAGCAGTACTTC
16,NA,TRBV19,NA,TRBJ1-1,CASSSYDKTRRAEAFF,TGTGCCAGTAGTTCATATGATAAAACAAGACGGGCTGAAGCTTTCTTT
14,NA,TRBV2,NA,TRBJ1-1,CASSVDRLNTEAFF,TGTGCCAGCAGTGTAGACAGACTGAACACTGAAGCTTTCTTT
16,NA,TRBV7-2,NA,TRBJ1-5,CASSLLGRYSNQPQHF,TGTGCCAGCAGCTTATTGGGCCGTTATAGCAATCAGCCCCAGCATTTT
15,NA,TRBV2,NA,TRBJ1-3,CASRKTSPTGNTIYF,TGTGCCAGCAGGAAGACTTCCCCCACTGGAAACACCATATATTTT
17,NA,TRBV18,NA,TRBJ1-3,CASSPPKVGADGNTIYF,TGTGCCAGCTCACCACCTAAGGTGGGGGCGGATGGAAACACCATATATTTT
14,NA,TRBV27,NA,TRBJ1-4,CASSFNGRNLKLFF,TGTGCCAGCAGTTTCAATGGACGGAACTTAAAACTGTTTTTT
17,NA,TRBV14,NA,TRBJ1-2,CASSRERRVGRFYGYTF,TGTGCCAGCAGCCGAGAGAGACGAGTCGGACGGTTCTATGGCTACACCTTC
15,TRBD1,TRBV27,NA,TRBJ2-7,CASREGQENIYEQYF,TGTGCCAGCAGGGAAGGACAGGAAAATATCTACGAGCAGTACTTC
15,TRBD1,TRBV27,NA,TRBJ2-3,CASNKHNRDRYTQYF,TGTGCCAGCAACAAACACAATCGGGACAGATATACGCAGTATTTT
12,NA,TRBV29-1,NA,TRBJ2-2,CSAGGGTGELFF,TGCAGCGCCGGGGGTGGCACCGGGGAGCTGTTTTTT
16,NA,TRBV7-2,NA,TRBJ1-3,CASSTGPQAAGNTIYF,TGTGCCAGCAGCACGGGCCCCCAAGCGGCTGGAAACACCATATATTTT
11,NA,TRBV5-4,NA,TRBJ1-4,CASSVDEKLFF,TGTGCCAGCAGCGTGGATGAAAAACTGTTTTTT
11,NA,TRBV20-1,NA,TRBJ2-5,CSARVRETQYF,TGCAGTGCTAGAGTCCGAGAGACCCAGTACTTC
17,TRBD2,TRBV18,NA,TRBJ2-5,CASSRVRREGLQETQYF,TGTGCCAGCTCACGTGTGAGGAGGGAGGGTCTACAAGAGACCCAGTACTTC
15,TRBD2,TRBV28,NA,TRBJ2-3,CASSGASGFTDTQYF,TGTGCCAGCAGTGGGGCTAGCGGCTTCACAGATACGCAGTATTTT
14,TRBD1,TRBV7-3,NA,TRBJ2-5,CASSPGQGQETQYF,TGTGCCAGCAGTCCCGGACAGGGCCAAGAGACCCAGTACTTC
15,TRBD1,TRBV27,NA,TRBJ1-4,CASSLSTGANEKLFF,TGTGCCAGCAGTTTATCGACAGGGGCAAATGAAAAACTGTTTTTT
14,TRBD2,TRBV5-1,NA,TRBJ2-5,CASSSPGGGETQYF,TGCGCCAGCAGCTCTCCCGGGGGGGGAGAGACCCAGTACTTC
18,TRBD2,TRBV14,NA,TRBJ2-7,CASSHVTSGSRKSHEQYF,TGTGCCAGCAGCCATGTGACTAGCGGGAGCCGGAAATCCCACGAGCAGTACTTC
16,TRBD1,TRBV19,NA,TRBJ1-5,CASSMGWDRDNQPQHF,TGTGCCAGTAGTATGGGATGGGACAGGGACAATCAGCCCCAGCATTTT
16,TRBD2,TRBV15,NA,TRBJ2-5,CATSRRLAGAQETQYF,TGTGCCACCAGCAGGAGACTAGCGGGAGCTCAAGAGACCCAGTACTTC
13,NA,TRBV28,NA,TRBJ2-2,CASTSGPTGELFF,TGTGCCAGCACGTCAGGCCCAACCGGGGAGCTGTTTTTT
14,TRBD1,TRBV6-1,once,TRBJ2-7,CASSGDRGTYEQYF,TGTGCCAGCAGCGGTGACAGGGGAACCTACGAGCAGTACTTC
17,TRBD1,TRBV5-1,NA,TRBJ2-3,CASSLADRGRGTDTQYF,TGCGCCAGCAGCTTGGCCGACAGGGGGAGGGGAACAGATACGCAGTATTTT